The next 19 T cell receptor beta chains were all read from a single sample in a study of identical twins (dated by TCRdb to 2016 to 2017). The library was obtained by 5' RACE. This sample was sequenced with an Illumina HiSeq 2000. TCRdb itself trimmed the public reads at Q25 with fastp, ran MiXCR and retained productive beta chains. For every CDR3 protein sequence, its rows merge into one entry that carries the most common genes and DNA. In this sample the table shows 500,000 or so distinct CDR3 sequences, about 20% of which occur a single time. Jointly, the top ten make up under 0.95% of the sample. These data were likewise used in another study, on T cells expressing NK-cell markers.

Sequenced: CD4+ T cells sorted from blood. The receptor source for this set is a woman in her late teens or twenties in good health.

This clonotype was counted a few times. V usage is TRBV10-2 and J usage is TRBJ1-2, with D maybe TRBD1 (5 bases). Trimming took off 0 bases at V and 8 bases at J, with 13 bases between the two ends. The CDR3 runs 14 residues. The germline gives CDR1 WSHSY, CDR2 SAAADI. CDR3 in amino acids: CASSESGQGGGYTF. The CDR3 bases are TGCGCCAGCAGTGAGTCCGGCCAGGGCGGCGGCTACACCTTC.

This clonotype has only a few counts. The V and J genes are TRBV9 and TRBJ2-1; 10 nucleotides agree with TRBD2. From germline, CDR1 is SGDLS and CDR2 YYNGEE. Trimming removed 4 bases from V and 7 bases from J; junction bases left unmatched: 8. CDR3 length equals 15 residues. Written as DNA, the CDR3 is TGTGCCAGCAGCTTAGGAGCGGGGGGGCAGAATGAGCAGTTCTTC. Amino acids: CASSLGAGGQNEQFF.

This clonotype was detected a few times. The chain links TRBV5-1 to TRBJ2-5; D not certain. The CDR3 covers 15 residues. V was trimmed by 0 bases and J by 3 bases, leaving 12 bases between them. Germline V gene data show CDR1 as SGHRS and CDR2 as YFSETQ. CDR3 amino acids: CASSLEAVTKETQYF. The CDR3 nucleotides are TGCGCCAGCAGCTTGGAAGCAGTTACTAAAGAGACCCAGTACTTC.

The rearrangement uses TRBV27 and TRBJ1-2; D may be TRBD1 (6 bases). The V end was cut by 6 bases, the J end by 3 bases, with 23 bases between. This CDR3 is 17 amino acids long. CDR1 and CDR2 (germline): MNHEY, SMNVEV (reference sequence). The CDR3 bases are TGTGCCAGCAGAAAGCCAGGGGAGGCCTCCCTTGACTATGGCTACACCTTC. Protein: CASRKPGEASLDYGYTF.

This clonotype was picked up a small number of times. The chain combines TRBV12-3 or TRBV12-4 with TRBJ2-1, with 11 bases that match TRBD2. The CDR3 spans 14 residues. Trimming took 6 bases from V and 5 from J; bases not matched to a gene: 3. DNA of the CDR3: TGTGCCAGCAGACTAGCGGGGGCCGACAATGAGCAGTTCTTC. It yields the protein CASRLAGADNEQFF.

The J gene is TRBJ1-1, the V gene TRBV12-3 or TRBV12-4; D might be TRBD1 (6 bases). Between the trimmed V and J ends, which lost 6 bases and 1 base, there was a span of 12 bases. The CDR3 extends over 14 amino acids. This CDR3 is CASRRQVANTEAFF. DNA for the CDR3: TGTGCCAGCAGGAGACAGGTCGCGAACACTGAAGCTTTCTTT.

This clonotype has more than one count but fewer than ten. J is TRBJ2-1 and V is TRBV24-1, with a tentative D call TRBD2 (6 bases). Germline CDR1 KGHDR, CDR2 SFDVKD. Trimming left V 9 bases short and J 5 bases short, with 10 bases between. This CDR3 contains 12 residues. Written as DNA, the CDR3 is TGTGCCACCGGGGGGTCGAACAATGAGCAGTTCTTC. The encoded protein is CATGGSNNEQFF.

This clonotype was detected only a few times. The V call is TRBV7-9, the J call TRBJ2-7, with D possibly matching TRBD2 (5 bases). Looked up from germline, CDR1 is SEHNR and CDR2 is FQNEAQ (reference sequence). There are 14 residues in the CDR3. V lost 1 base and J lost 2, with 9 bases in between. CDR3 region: CASSLVGETYEQYF. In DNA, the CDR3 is TGTGCCAGCAGCTTAGTCGGGGAGACCTACGAGCAGTACTTC. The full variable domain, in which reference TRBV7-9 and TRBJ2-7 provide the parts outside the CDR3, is DTGVSQNPRHKITKRGQNVTFRCDPISEHNRLYWYRQTLGQGPEFLTYFQNEAQLEKSRLLSDRFSAERPKGSFSTLEIQRTEQGDSAMYLCASSLVGETYEQYFGPGTRLTVT.

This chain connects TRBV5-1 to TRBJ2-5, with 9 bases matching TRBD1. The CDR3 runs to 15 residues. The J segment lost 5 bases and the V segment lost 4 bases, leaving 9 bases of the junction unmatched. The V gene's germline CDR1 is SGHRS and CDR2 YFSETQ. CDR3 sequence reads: CASSRTTGGIETQYF. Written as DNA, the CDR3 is TGCGCCAGCAGCCGGACGACAGGGGGTATTGAGACCCAGTACTTC. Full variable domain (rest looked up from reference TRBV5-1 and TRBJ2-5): KAGVTQTPRYLIKTRGQQVTLSCSPISGHRSVSWYQQTPGQGLQFLFEYFSETQRNKGNFPGRFSGRQFSNSRSEMNVSTLELGDSALYLCASSRTTGGIETQYFGPGTRLLVL.

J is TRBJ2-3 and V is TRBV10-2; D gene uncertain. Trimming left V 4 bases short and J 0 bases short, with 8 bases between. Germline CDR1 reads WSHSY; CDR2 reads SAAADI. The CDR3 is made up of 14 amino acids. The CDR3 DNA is TGCGCCAGCAGTGTATTTCAGAGCACAGATACGCAGTATTTT. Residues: CASSVFQSTDTQYF.

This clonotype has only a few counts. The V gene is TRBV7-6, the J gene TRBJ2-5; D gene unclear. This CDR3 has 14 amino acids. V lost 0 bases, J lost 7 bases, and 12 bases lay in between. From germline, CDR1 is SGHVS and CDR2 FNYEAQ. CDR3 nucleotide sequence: TGTGCCAGCAGCTTAGCACTCAGAATGGGGACCCAGTACTTC. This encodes CASSLALRMGTQYF.

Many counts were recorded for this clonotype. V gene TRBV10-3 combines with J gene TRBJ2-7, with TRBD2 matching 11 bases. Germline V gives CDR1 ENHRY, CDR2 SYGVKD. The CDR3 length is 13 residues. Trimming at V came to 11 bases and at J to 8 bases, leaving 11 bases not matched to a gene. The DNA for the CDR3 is TGTGCCGCCGGACTAGCGGGCTCGATTAAGCAGTACTTC. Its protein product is CAAGLAGSIKQYF.

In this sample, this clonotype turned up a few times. CDR3: CASSLAGTGNTGELFF. The DNA for the CDR3 is TGCGCCAGCAGCTTGGCCGGGACAGGGAACACCGGGGAGCTGTTTTTT. V is TRBV5-1 and J is TRBJ2-2, with 8 bases matching TRBD1. With 0 bases clipped from V and 1 base from J, the junction kept 2 bases outside the gene matches. This CDR3 has 16 amino acids. Germline V gives CDR1 SGHRS, CDR2 YFSETQ.

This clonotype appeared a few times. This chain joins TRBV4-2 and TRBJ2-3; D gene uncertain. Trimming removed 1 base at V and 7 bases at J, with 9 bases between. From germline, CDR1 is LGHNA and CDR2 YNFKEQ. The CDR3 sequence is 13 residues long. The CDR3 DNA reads TGTGCCAGCAGCCAAGGATTAGAAAATACGCAGTATTTT. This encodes CASSQGLENTQYF.

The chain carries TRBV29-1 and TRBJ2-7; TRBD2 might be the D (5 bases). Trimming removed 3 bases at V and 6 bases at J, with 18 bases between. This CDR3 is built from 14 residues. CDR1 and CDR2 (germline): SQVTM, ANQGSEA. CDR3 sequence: CSVEWPGFLTEQYF. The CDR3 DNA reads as TGCAGCGTTGAGTGGCCGGGATTCCTAACCGAGCAGTACTTC.

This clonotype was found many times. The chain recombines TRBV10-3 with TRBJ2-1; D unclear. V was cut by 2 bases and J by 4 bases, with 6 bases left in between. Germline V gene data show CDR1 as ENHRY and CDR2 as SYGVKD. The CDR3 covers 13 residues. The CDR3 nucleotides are TGTGCCATCAGTGAGAATCCGTACAATGAGCAGTTCTTC. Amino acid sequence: CAISENPYNEQFF.

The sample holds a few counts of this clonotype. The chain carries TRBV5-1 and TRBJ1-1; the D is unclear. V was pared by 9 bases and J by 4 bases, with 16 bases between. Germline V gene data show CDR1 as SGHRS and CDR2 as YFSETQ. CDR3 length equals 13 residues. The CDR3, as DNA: TGCGCCACCGCCCCCTCTAGTAGCACTGAAGCTTTCTTT. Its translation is CATAPSSSTEAFF.

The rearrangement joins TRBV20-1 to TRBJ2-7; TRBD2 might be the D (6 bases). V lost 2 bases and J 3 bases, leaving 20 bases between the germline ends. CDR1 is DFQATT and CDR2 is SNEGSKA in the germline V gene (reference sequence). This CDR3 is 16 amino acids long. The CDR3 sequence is CSARTLGSGVGYEQYF. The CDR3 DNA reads TGCAGTGCTAGAACACTCGGTTCGGGAGTTGGCTACGAGCAGTACTTC.

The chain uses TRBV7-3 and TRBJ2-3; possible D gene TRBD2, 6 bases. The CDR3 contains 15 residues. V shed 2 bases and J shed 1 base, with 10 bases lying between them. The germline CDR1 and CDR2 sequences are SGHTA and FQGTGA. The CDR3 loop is CASSLLGGGTDTQYF. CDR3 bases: TGTGCCAGCAGCTTACTCGGAGGGGGCACAGATACGCAGTATTTT.